The clone carrying this TCR beta chain was seen just once. This entry comes from a study of shared clonotypes between healthy human individuals. Trimming stripped 6 bases from V and 7 bases from J, with 12 bases between. The CDR3 consists of 13 residues. Germline V CDR1 and CDR2: SNHLY, FYNNEI. The authors distributed each subset's genomic DNA evenly over several immunoSEQ plates. Some clones are missing from TCRdb's copy, which holds only in-frame ones; the method was immunoSEQ multiplex PCR. The sample holds about 1.5 million clones, nearly 99% seen once. The J gene is TRBJ2-2, the V gene TRBV2; D uncertain. The material sequenced was naive CD4+ T cells sorted from blood. Specified subset: CD45RA+ positively selected. The receptor's source is a young man in good health. CDR3 protein: CASSEQVVGELFF. CDR3 sequence (DNA): TGTGCCAGCAGCGAGCAGGTCGTCGGGGAGCTGTTTTTT.